Shown below are 26 T cell receptor beta chains from a single sample sequenced in a study of T-cell reconstitution after alpha-beta-depleted transplantation in children (dated by TCRdb to 2016 to 2017). This specimen's treatment or condition label, interpreted: allogeneic hematopoietic cell transplantation with graft depleted of TCRalphabeta T cells and CD19 B cells. Library preparation employed PCR. Sequencing was performed on an Illumina HiSeq 2500. To normalize quantification of the TCRbeta repertoire, the TCR libraries were built with molecular barcoding that relied on unique molecular identifiers. Clones were called with MiXCR by TCRdb after fastp trimmed the public reads at Q25, and only in-frame beta chains were retained. For every CDR3 protein sequence, its rows merge into one entry that carries the most common genes and DNA. The sample table contains 200,000 to 250,000 distinct CDR3 sequences; only one count was recorded for roughly 8.1% of them. The ten largest clones represent less than 40% of the sample.

The sequenced sample was PBMCs, mostly from graft donor cells, obtained 360 days after TCRalphabeta/CD19-depleted stem cell transplant. Every receptor here comes from a male patient aged 2-10 years who had a stem cell transplant for acute myeloid leukemia, so the T cells may come from the graft donor.

The sample holds many counts of this clonotype. The V call is TRBV7-2, the J call TRBJ2-3, with TRBD2 matching 14 bases. V trimming: 1 base; J trimming: 3 bases; junction bases outside the gene matches: 3. Germline CDR1 SGHTA, CDR2 FQGNSA. This CDR3 region has 17 residues. The CDR3 sequence is CASSLVGTSGRTDTQYF. CDR3 bases: TGTGCCAGCAGCTTAGTAGGGACTAGCGGGAGAACAGATACGCAGTATTTT.

The rearrangement links TRBV18 to TRBJ2-1; 11 nucleotides match TRBD1. Germline V lookup: CDR1 KGHSH, CDR2 LQKENI. CDR3 length equals 16 residues. After removal of 2 bases from V and 2 bases from J, the junction contained 2 bases not matched to a gene. Here the CDR3 DNA reads TGTGCCAGCTCACCAAGGGACAGGGGGGCCTACAATGAGCAGTTCTTC. Its translation: CASSPRDRGAYNEQFF.

In this sample, this clonotype turned up many times. The rearrangement links TRBV12-3 or TRBV12-4 to TRBJ1-1, with D perhaps matching TRBD1 (5 bases). The CDR3 contains 16 residues. The V gene lost 5 bases and the J gene lost 1 base, with 17 bases spanning the gap. The CDR3 region is CASSPRARGKNTEAFF. DNA for the CDR3: TGTGCCAGCAGTCCAAGGGCACGGGGCAAGAACACTGAAGCTTTCTTT.

The V gene is TRBV15, the J gene TRBJ2-7, with 8 bases identical to TRBD1. The length of the CDR3 is 17 residues. Trimming at V came to 1 base and at J to 5 bases, leaving 13 bases not matched to a gene. The germline V gene encodes CDR1 LNHNV and CDR2 YYDKDF (reference sequence). CDR3 amino acids: CATSRARAGQGRDEQYF. The CDR3 DNA sequence: TGTGCCACCAGCAGAGCCCGGGCCGGACAGGGCAGGGACGAGCAGTACTTC.

This clonotype appeared a few times. This sequence joins TRBV4-3 and TRBJ2-2; 9 bases map to TRBD2. Germline CDR1 reads LGHNA; CDR2 reads YSLEER. The CDR3 totals 16 residues. The trim removed 0 bases at V and 2 bases at J, leaving 1 base unmatched. In DNA, the CDR3 is TGCGCCAGCAGCCAAGAAGCGGGAGGAAACACCGGGGAGCTGTTTTTT. Protein: CASSQEAGGNTGELFF.

CDR3 nucleotides: TGTGCCAGCAGTTTCCACGGATCTCAAGAGACCCAGTACTTC. This gives the protein CASSFHGSQETQYF. V and J are TRBV28 and TRBJ2-5, with D unresolved. CDR1 is MDHEN and CDR2 is SYDVKM in the germline V gene. Trimming cost V 3 bases and J 2 bases, with 10 bases left between them. This CDR3 has 14 amino acids.

This clonotype was counted between two and nine times. The chain links TRBV5-1 to TRBJ2-2, with a possible D match to TRBD1 (6 bases). Germline CDR1 is SGHRS and CDR2 is YFSETQ. The CDR3 loop spans 16 amino acids. V was pared by 7 bases and J by 5 bases, with 21 bases between. The CDR3 DNA is TGCGCCAGCGCCCTTGGGGGACAAGGATGGACCGGGGAGCTGTTTTTT. The encoded protein is CASALGGQGWTGELFF.

This clonotype was recorded a few times. The V gene is TRBV6-5, the J gene TRBJ2-5; 9 bases agree with TRBD1. V lost 5 bases and J lost 8; bases outside the gene matches: 12. Looked up from germline, CDR1 is MNHEY and CDR2 is SVGAGI. The CDR3 is 15 amino acids. The DNA for the CDR3 is TGTGCCAGCAGTCAGAACTTCGGACAGGGGAGAACCCAGTACTTC. This sequence encodes CASSQNFGQGRTQYF.

This clonotype has just a few counts. The rearrangement uses TRBV7-2 and TRBJ2-2; D is unresolved. The CDR3 has 15 amino acids. From germline, CDR1 is SGHTA and CDR2 FQGNSA. The germline V and J ends were trimmed by 2 bases and 4 bases, with 11 bases remaining between them. CDR3 sequence (DNA): TGTGCCAGCAGCTTATTTAGGTTGGGCACCGGGGAGCTGTTTTTT. This sequence encodes CASSLFRLGTGELFF. Drawing the rest from reference TRBV7-2 and TRBJ2-2, the complete variable domain is GAGVSQSPSNKVTEKGKDVELRCDPISGHTALYWYRQSLGQGLEFLIYFQGNSAPDKSGLPSDRFSAERTGGSVSTLTIQRTQQEDSAVYLCASSLFRLGTGELFFGEGSRLTVL.

A few counts support this clonotype. This chain links TRBV10-3 with TRBJ2-3; no clear D gene. V was pared by 0 bases and J by 0 bases, with 10 bases between. This CDR3 comprises 16 residues. Looked up from germline, CDR1 is ENHRY and CDR2 is SYGVKD. CDR3 bases: TGTGCCATCAGTGAGTCCTACAGCACTAGCACAGATACGCAGTATTTT. It yields the protein CAISESYSTSTDTQYF.

In its sample, this clonotype was seen many times. This rearrangement joins TRBV18 to TRBJ1-1; no clear D gene. This CDR3 is 13 amino acids long. Germline-derived CDR1 and CDR2 are KGHSH and LQKENI. Deletions cut 5 bases from V and 5 bases from J, with 12 bases between. The CDR3 loop is CASSTGPRTEAFF. Written as DNA, the CDR3 is TGTGCCAGCTCAACCGGACCCAGGACTGAAGCTTTCTTT.

This clonotype has just a few counts. The CDR3 nucleotides are TGTGCCAGCGGTGGACTAGCGTGGTCAGATACGCAGTATTTT. Translation: CASGGLAWSDTQYF. The V call is TRBV6-1, the J call TRBJ2-3; 9 bases match TRBD2. The ends lost 8 bases at V and 4 bases at J; junction bases unmatched: 7. Per the germline V gene, CDR1 is MNHNS and CDR2 is SASEGT. The CDR3 runs 14 residues.

The chain combines TRBV14 with TRBJ2-6; no firm D call. The CDR3 is made up of 16 amino acids. V shed 3 bases and J shed 0 bases, with 9 bases lying between them. Germline V lookup: CDR1 SGHDN, CDR2 FVKESK. As DNA, the CDR3 is TGTGCCAGCAGCCATCAGTGGCCCTCTGGGGCCAACGTCCTGACTTTC. Translated: CASSHQWPSGANVLTF.

This clonotype came up a few times. The chain joins TRBV12-3 or TRBV12-4 to TRBJ2-7; 8 bases match TRBD1. The CDR3 has 18 residues. After removal of 5 bases from V and 1 base from J, the junction contained 16 bases not matched to a gene. The CDR3 sequence: CASSREPLGQGRSYEQYF. In nucleotides, the CDR3 is TGTGCCAGCAGTCGGGAACCTCTAGGACAGGGTCGTTCCTACGAGCAGTACTTC.

The chain joins TRBV12-3 or TRBV12-4 to TRBJ1-1; 9 bases are a match to TRBD1. V trimming: 4 bases; J trimming: 3 bases; junction bases outside the gene matches: 9. The CDR3 runs 16 residues. The CDR3 coding sequence is TGTGCCAGCAGTTCCTCACAGGGGGCGCGGGACACTGAAGCTTTCTTT. As protein: CASSSSQGARDTEAFF.

This clonotype was seen repeatedly, ten times or more. The V gene is TRBV20-1, the J gene TRBJ2-1; no clear D gene. V lost 6 bases, J lost 9 bases, and 15 bases lay in between. CDR1 is DFQATT, CDR2 SNEGSKA, per germline (reference sequence). The CDR3 contains 12 residues. CDR3: CSARLGDFEQFF. In DNA form, the CDR3 reads TGCAGTGCCCGGCTAGGAGATTTTGAGCAGTTCTTC.

The rearrangement joins TRBV20-1 to TRBJ2-1, with 12 bases matching TRBD2. Germline assignment: CDR1 DFQATT and CDR2 SNEGSKA (reference sequence). This CDR3 is built from 17 residues. Unmatched junction bases numbered 8, after V lost 1 base and J lost 4 bases. The CDR3 sequence is CSARALAGGDLYNEQFF. The CDR3 DNA sequence: TGCAGTGCTAGAGCCCTAGCGGGAGGGGACTTGTACAATGAGCAGTTCTTC.

This clonotype was detected ten times or more. The rearrangement joins TRBV29-1 to TRBJ1-6; possibly TRBD1 for D (5 bases). Germline V gene sequence: CDR1 SQVTM, CDR2 ANQGSEA. The V end was cut by 7 bases, the J end by 0 bases, with 10 bases between. CDR3 length: 14 residues. This CDR3 reads CSARDASYNSPLHF. As DNA, the CDR3 is TGCAGCGCCAGGGACGCCTCCTATAATTCACCCCTCCACTTT.

This clonotype was observed a handful of times. The chain combines TRBV5-1 with TRBJ2-5; D possibly matches TRBD1 or TRBD2 (6 bases each). The V end lost 0 bases, the J end lost 4 bases, and 13 bases lay between the germline ends. Per the germline V gene, CDR1 is SGHRS and CDR2 is YFSETQ. The CDR3 has 15 amino acids. In DNA form, the CDR3 reads TGCGCCAGCAGCTTGGAGGCCAGGGGAGGAGAGACCCAGTACTTC. Protein product: CASSLEARGGETQYF.

This clonotype was observed a few times. This chain uses TRBV7-2 with TRBJ2-2, with D perhaps being TRBD1 or TRBD2 (5 bases each). There are 14 residues in the CDR3. Trimming took 7 bases from V and 3 from J, leaving 12 bases between them. Germline V gene data show CDR1 as SGHTA and CDR2 as FQGNSA. This CDR3 reads CASTHLGDTGELFF. The CDR3, as DNA: TGTGCCAGCACCCACCTGGGGGACACCGGGGAGCTGTTTTTT.

The genes are TRBV12-3 or TRBV12-4 and TRBJ2-3; TRBD2 is a possible D gene (5 bases). Trimming stripped 7 bases from V and 12 bases from J, with 14 bases between. The CDR3 spans 11 residues. In DNA form, the CDR3 reads TGTGCCAGCACCCCCCGGCTAGCCCAGTATTTT. It codes for CASTPRLAQYF.

V usage is TRBV19 and J usage is TRBJ2-1; 10 bases match TRBD2. The CDR3 covers 15 residues. CDR1 is LNHDA, CDR2 SQIVND, per germline (reference sequence). The junction had 4 bases not matched to a gene; V was cut back by 1 base and J by 7 bases. The CDR3 DNA reads TGTGCCAGTAGTATAGCGGCTAGCGGGAGTAATGAGCAGTTCTTC. Its translation is CASSIAASGSNEQFF.

The chain combines TRBV5-1 with TRBJ2-7, with 8 bases fitting TRBD1. This CDR3 contains 14 residues. Germline CDR1 SGHRS, CDR2 YFSETQ. V lost 4 bases to trimming and J lost 1 base; unmatched junction nucleotides: 4. The DNA for the CDR3 is TGCGCCAGCAGCACCGGACAGGGATCCTACGAGCAGTACGTC. It codes for CASSTGQGSYEQYV.

The chain joins TRBV12-3 or TRBV12-4 to TRBJ2-3; TRBD2 matches 9 bases. The CDR3 totals 18 residues. The J segment lost 1 base and the V segment lost 11 bases, leaving 19 bases of the junction unmatched. In nucleotides, the CDR3 is TGTGCCTTCTCCCTCGCCAACGGCGGGAGGGGAGGCACAGATACGCAGTATTTT. Translation gives CAFSLANGGRGGTDTQYF.

This clonotype has just a few counts. The J gene is TRBJ2-1, the V gene TRBV12-3 or TRBV12-4; tentatively, D is TRBD2 (7 bases). V shed 4 bases and J shed 8 bases, with 15 bases lying between them. The CDR3 loop spans 14 amino acids. The CDR3: CASSYSGGLDEQFF. The CDR3 region has the DNA TGTGCCAGCAGTTATTCGGGGGGCCTGGATGAGCAGTTCTTC.

The CDR3 DNA reads TGCGCCAGCAGCCTCGGACCCGTCTCTGGGGCCAACGTCCTGACTTTC. Amino acid sequence: CASSLGPVSGANVLTF. J is TRBJ2-6 and V is TRBV4-1; no firm D call. CDR1 is MGHRA, CDR2 YSYEKL, per germline. CDR3 length equals 16 residues. Trimming removed 4 bases from V and 0 bases from J, with 10 bases in between.